A selection of T cell receptor beta chains follows, all from one sample in a study of blood T cell repertoires in COVID-19. The table came from immunoSEQ multiplex PCR; TCRdb's copy has only in-frame clones and leaves some out. The sample consists of about 300,000 clones, over 75% of them appearing once. Input material: peripheral blood. These receptors were taken from a human donor in a cohort sampled during active COVID-19. CDR3s include the opening cysteine and the closing phenylalanine or tryptophan. A D gene is named only where the DNA matches it firmly. Size is omitted from some rows. Given values are once, few, many or a class for expanded clones.

clone_size d_call j_call v_call cdr3_nt cdr3_aa
- - TRBJ2-1 TRBV9 TGTGCCAGCAGCGTAGATCTAGTTTCCTACAATGAGCAGTTCTTC CASSVDLVSYNEQFF
- TRBD2 TRBJ2-3 TRBV18 TGTGCCAGCTCACTCCGGACTAGCGGGAGAGATACGCAGTATTTT CASSLRTSGRDTQYF
- - TRBJ2-1 TRBV5-1 TGCGCCAGCAGCTTGACGGCAGGCCCCTACAATGAGCAGTTCTTC CASSLTAGPYNEQFF
- - TRBJ2-7 TRBV5-4 TGTGCCAGCAGCCACCAGGGGTACGAGCAGTACTTC CASSHQGYEQYF
- TRBD1 TRBJ1-2 TRBV11-2 TGTGCCAGCAGCTTCCGGACAGGGGGCGGGTATGGCTACACCTTC CASSFRTGGGYGYTF
- - TRBJ1-5 TRBV27 TGTGCCAGCAGACAGGGTATAATTAGCAATCAGCCCCAGCATTTT CASRQGIISNQPQHF
- - TRBJ2-1 TRBV5-1 TGCGCCAGCAGCCCCGCCCTAGCGCTAAGTGGGTATGAGCAGTTCTTC CASSPALALSGYEQFF
- TRBD1 TRBJ1-6 TRBV25-1 TGTGCCAGCAGTGTTGGGACAGATAATTCACCCCTCCACTTT CASSVGTDNSPLHF
- - TRBJ2-5 TRBV6-5 TGTGCCAGCAGTTACTCCTCCTTGTTCAGGGAGACCCAGTACTTC CASSYSSLFRETQYF
- TRBD2 TRBJ2-7 TRBV3-1/TRBV3-2 TGTGCCAGCAGCCAAGATCGGCTAGCGGGATCCTCTGGGTACGAGCAGTACTTC CASSQDRLAGSSGYEQYF
- - TRBJ2-3 TRBV7-2 TGTGCCAGCAGCTTAATTCATGCTGGCGGGACGGGAGATACGCAGTATTTT CASSLIHAGGTGDTQYF
- - TRBJ1-1 TRBV28 TGTGCCAGCAGTCTCGGGTATCCTGAGACTTTCTTT CASSLGYPETFF
- TRBD2 TRBJ2-1 TRBV12-3/TRBV12-4 TGTGCCAGCAGGACCGGGACTAAGAGAAGGCAGTTCTTC CASRTGTKRRQFF
- - TRBJ1-3 TRBV12-3/TRBV12-4 TGTGCCAGCAGAAACAGGGTTGGAAACACCATATATTTT CASRNRVGNTIYF
- - TRBJ2-7 TRBV28 TGTGCCAGCAAGGCCGGGAGTAGGGAGAGGACTTACGAGCAGTACTTC CASKAGSRERTYEQYF
- - TRBJ1-4 TRBV27 TGTGCCAGCAGTCGGGGGTATGGAACTAATGAAAAACTGTTTTTT CASSRGYGTNEKLFF
- - TRBJ2-2 TRBV2 TGTGCCAGCAGTGAAACGGGCACCGGGGAGCTGTTTTTT CASSETGTGELFF
- - TRBJ2-3 TRBV7-9 TGTGCCAGCAGCGACTCAGGGGGCACAGATACGCAGTATTTT CASSDSGGTDTQYF
- - TRBJ2-7 TRBV3-1/TRBV3-2 TGTGCCAGCAGCCAAGAGGGACTCGGGCAGTACTTC CASSQEGLGQYF
once - TRBJ1-1 TRBV5-1 TGCGCCAGCAGTATGAAATCAGTGAACACTGAAGCTTTCTTT CASSMKSVNTEAFF
- - TRBJ2-1 TRBV2 TGTGCCAGCAGCCCCCGGGTTAGAGCGTACAATGAGCAGTTCTTC CASSPRVRAYNEQFF
- - TRBJ1-2 TRBV3-1/TRBV3-2 TGTGCCAGCAGCCAACGGGGATGGAACTATGGCTACACCTTC CASSQRGWNYGYTF
- - TRBJ2-1 TRBV5-1 TGCGCCAGCAGCTTGGGAGCGACCGTCTACAATGAGCAGTTCTTC CASSLGATVYNEQFF